The text below deals with one T cell receptor (beta chain). This sample is part of a study of CD8 T cells in Susac syndrome. With random hexamers, reverse transcription was performed on roughly 0.45 to 1 ug of RNA. TCRdb re-derived calls from the immunoSEQ multiplex PCR reads in MiXCR, one entry per CDR3 protein. The data contain about 200,000 distinct CDR3 sequences, more than 85% of them singletons. V dropped 4 bases and J dropped 5; count of bases not matched to a gene: 5. The CDR3 is 15 amino acids. Germline CDR1 and CDR2: LGHDT and YNNKEL (reference sequence). This clonotype originated in a human donor with multiple sclerosis. What was sequenced was CD4+ T cells from PBMCs. V usage is TRBV3-1 and J usage is TRBJ1-4; 9 positions agree with TRBD1. The CDR3 loop reads CASSPPGQGNEKLFF. CDR3 nucleotide sequence: TGTGCCAGCAGCCCACCGGGACAGGGAAATGAAAAACTGTTTTTT.